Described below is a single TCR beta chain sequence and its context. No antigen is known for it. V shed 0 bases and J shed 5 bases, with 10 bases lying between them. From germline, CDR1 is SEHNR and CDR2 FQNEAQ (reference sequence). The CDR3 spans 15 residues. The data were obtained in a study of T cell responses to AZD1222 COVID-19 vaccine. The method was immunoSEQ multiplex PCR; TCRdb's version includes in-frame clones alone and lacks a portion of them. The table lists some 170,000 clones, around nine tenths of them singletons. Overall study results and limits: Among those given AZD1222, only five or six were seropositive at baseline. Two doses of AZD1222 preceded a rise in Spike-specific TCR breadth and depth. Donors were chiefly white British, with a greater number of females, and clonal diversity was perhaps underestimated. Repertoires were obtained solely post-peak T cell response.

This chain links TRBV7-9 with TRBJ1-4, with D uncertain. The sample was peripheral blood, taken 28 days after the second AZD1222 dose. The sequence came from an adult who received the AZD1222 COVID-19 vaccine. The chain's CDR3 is CASSLAGSGNEKLFF. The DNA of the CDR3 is TGTGCCAGCAGCTTAGCCGGGTCGGGGAATGAAAAACTGTTTTTT.